This T cell receptor (beta chain) was observed in a study of T cells in Graves' hyperthyroidism and ophthalmopathy. TCR beta CDR3 region amplification was performed from RNA transcripts. Researchers ran a first-round RT-PCR on the TCR CDR3 using the HTBI primer set. TCRdb fed the multiplex PCR reads into MiXCR, producing one record per CDR3 protein. The sample consists of about 480,000 distinct CDR3 sequences, around 15% of them appearing once. Study-wide results and limits: Ophthalmopathy onset followed model prediction by a median about seven months. Most thyroid clonotypes with frequency above 0.001 were detected in blood.

There are many counts of this clonotype. The antigen is undetermined. CDR3 size: 16 residues. V gave up 1 base and J gave up 1 base, with 13 bases separating them. Per germline, CDR1 KGHSH and CDR2 LQKENI. Sequencing input: blood. The sequence derives from a woman between 18 and 29 years old with Graves' hyperthyroidism. The genes are TRBV18 and TRBJ1-1; D might be TRBD1 (5 bases). In nucleotides, the CDR3 is TGTGCCAGCTCACCACGGGCAGGGACCCGGAACACTGAAGCTTTCTTT. The encoded protein is CASSPRAGTRNTEAFF.